Shown below are 12 T cell receptor beta chains from a single sample sequenced in a study of blood T cell repertoires in COVID-19. The table came from immunoSEQ multiplex PCR; TCRdb's copy has only in-frame clones and leaves some out. Among a few hundred thousand clones listed, roughly 87% were seen once. The sequenced sample consisted of peripheral blood. All receptors come from a man aged 50 to 60 with active or convalescent COVID-19.

Concerning this clone: An end of the junction differs from the germline gene, which may be a read error. This sequence joins TRBV5-1 and TRBJ2-1; 9 bases are a match to TRBD2. The CDR3 runs 15 residues. Germline CDR1 reads SGHRS; CDR2 reads YFSETQ. CDR3 coding DNA: TGCGCCAGCAGTTTGGGGCGGGAGGGCCAGGATGAGCAGTTCTTC. Protein: CASSLGREGQDEQFF.

With respect to this clone: Other DNA sequences from this sample encode an identical CDR3 as well. This chain joins TRBV5-1 and TRBJ2-2; perhaps TRBD1 as D (5 bases). This CDR3 has 15 amino acids. Trimming took 0 bases from V and 1 from J, leaving 7 bases between them. Germline V gene lookup returns CDR1 SGHRS and CDR2 YFSETQ. The CDR3 protein is CASSLGQGNTGELFF. In nucleotides, the CDR3 is TGCGCCAGCAGCTTGGGGCAGGGGAACACCGGGGAGCTGTTTTTT.

V gene TRBV3-1 (or the pseudogene TRBV3-2) combines with J gene TRBJ1-6; the match to TRBD1 covers 9 bases. Losses at the gene ends were 6 bases for V and 3 bases for J; bases not matched to a gene: 3. Germline CDR1 LGHDT, CDR2 YNNKEL (reference sequence). CDR3 length equals 15 residues. Here the CDR3 reads CASRADRGYNSPLHF. CDR3 nucleotides: TGTGCCAGCAGGGCGGACAGGGGCTATAATTCACCCCTCCACTTT.

This clone was found a few times. The V call is TRBV18, the J call TRBJ2-7; 8 bases align to TRBD1. CDR3 length: 18 residues. Losses at the gene ends were 2 bases for V and 2 bases for J; bases not matched to a gene: 14. The germline V gene has CDR1 KGHSH and CDR2 LQKENI. CDR3: CASSPLAYTSGGTYEQYF. The CDR3 nucleotides read TGTGCCAGCTCACCATTGGCCTATACCTCAGGGGGCACCTACGAGCAGTACTTC.

The chain links TRBV6-6 to TRBJ1-2; possible D gene TRBD1, 5 bases. V shed 5 bases and J shed 1 base, with 14 bases lying between them. Germline V gives CDR1 MNHNY, CDR2 SVGAGI (reference sequence). This CDR3 comprises 15 residues. This chain's CDR3 is CASSPRQPNNYGYTF. CDR3 nucleotides: TGTGCCAGCAGTCCCCGACAGCCTAATAACTATGGCTACACCTTC.

In its sample, this clone was seen once. This sample also contains other DNA sequences that code for the same CDR3. The chain is built from TRBV28 and TRBJ1-5; the match to TRBD1 covers 10 bases. CDR3 size: 15 residues. With V trimmed by 5 bases and J by 1 base, 2 bases remained unmatched. From germline, CDR1 is MDHEN and CDR2 SYDVKM. The CDR3: CASSPGQGSNQPQHF. The DNA of the CDR3 is TGTGCCAGCAGTCCGGGACAGGGGAGCAATCAGCCCCAGCATTTT.

The genes are TRBV9 and TRBJ1-6, with unresolved D. The CDR3 is 14 amino acids. The germline CDR1 and CDR2 sequences are SGDLS and YYNGEE. Trimming left V 0 bases short and J 8 bases short, with 9 bases between. The CDR3 DNA reads as TGTGCCAGCAGCGTAGCTTTAGGAGATTCACCCCTCCACTTT. Translation gives CASSVALGDSPLHF.

This sequence joins TRBV19 and TRBJ2-3, with 13 nucleotides matching TRBD2. The germline V gene has CDR1 LNHDA and CDR2 SQIVND (reference sequence). V lost 5 bases and J lost 4; bases outside the gene matches: 9. The CDR3 totals 17 residues. CDR3 sequence: CASSRYRTSGSADTQYF. In DNA, the CDR3 is TGTGCCAGTAGTCGCTATCGGACTAGCGGGAGTGCAGATACGCAGTATTTT.

The chain has TRBV21-1 and TRBJ2-3; the DNA was not compared with TRBD1, the D call given in the table. TRBV21-1 is a known pseudogene. The CDR3 is 16 amino acids. The CDR3 spells CASSTSTDRWTDTQYF. In DNA form, the CDR3 reads TGTGCCAGCAGCACCTCTACGGACAGGTGGACAGATACGCAGTATTTT.

The CDR3 region is CVLESSGNTIYF. The DNA for the CDR3 is TGTGTCCTAGAGAGCTCTGGAAACACCATATATTTT. The rearrangement joins TRBV19 to TRBJ1-3; D is unresolved. CDR1 and CDR2 from the germline V gene are LNHDA and SQIVND (reference sequence). This CDR3 is built from 12 residues. Looking up the rest from reference TRBV19 and TRBJ1-3 gives the full variable domain: DGGITQSPKYLFRKEGQNVTLSCEQNLNHDAMYWYRQDPGQGLRLIYYSQIVNDFQKGDIAEGYSVSREKKESFPLTVTSAQKNPTAFYLCVLESSGNTIYFGEGSWLTVV.

This chain joins TRBV6-6 and TRBJ2-5; TRBD1 matches at 9 bases. The germline V gene encodes CDR1 MNHNY and CDR2 SVGAGI (reference sequence). The CDR3 length is 15 residues. V shed 6 bases, J shed 5 bases, and the junction held 10 bases outside the gene matches. The CDR3 bases are TGTGCCAGCAGGTCCGGACAGGGGATATTGGAGACCCAGTACTTC. Amino acids: CASRSGQGILETQYF.

The CDR3 here is CASSLARSGANVLTF. In DNA, the CDR3 is TGTGCCAGCAGCCTAGCCCGCTCTGGGGCCAACGTCCTGACTTTC. The chain has TRBV2 and TRBJ2-6, with a weak D call TRBD2 (5 bases). The CDR3 totals 15 residues. V shed 6 bases and J shed 0 bases, with 9 bases lying between them. Looked up from germline, CDR1 is SNHLY and CDR2 is FYNNEI.